These T cell receptor beta chains were read from a single sample in a study of shared clonotypes between healthy human individuals. This table comes from immunoSEQ multiplex PCR, and its TCRdb copy is limited to in-frame clones, with some not included. The repertoire includes fewer than 2.5 million clones, approximately 93% of them detected once, and roughly 0.39% sits in the top ten. Sequenced material: naive CD4+ T cells from PBMCs. These receptors came from a man younger than 35 in good health. Some clones in this sample may be carry-over from other donors' samples. The conserved cysteine and the conserved F or W are not part of the CDR3 here. D genes are given only for firm matches.

d_gene,j_gene,v_gene,CDR3aa
-,TRBJ2-2,TRBV7-3,ASSPSQFPGELF
TRBD1,TRBJ2-3,TRBV6-4,ASSSGTGGADTQY
TRBD2,TRBJ2-2,TRBV7-3,ASSLRAGGPGELF
TRBD1,TRBJ2-3,TRBV29-1,SVLPGQGIADTQY
-,TRBJ1-3,TRBV6-6,ASSLRGSSGNTIY
-,TRBJ2-5,TRBV20-1,SARSEETQY
-,TRBJ1-4,TRBV28,ASREAGASYETNEKLF
-,TRBJ1-1,TRBV5-1,ASSPRVGVNTEAF
-,TRBJ2-5,TRBV6-5,ASSYSRQALQETQY
TRBD1,TRBJ2-1,TRBV5-1,ASSPQGGDNEQF
-,TRBJ1-5,TRBV19,ASLSGGQGHQPQH
TRBD2,TRBJ2-7,TRBV18,ASTQLAGDSYEQY
-,TRBJ2-5,TRBV11-2,ASSGDGETQY
-,TRBJ1-2,TRBV7-2,ASSDPGRVVYGYT
TRBD1,TRBJ2-4,TRBV7-9,ASSHGTGQPKNIQY
-,TRBJ2-1,TRBV19,ASNPRDFSSYNEQF
-,TRBJ1-4,TRBV4-3,ASSLFGVLGEKLF
-,TRBJ2-1,TRBV11-1,ASSLRRLDPYNEQF
-,TRBJ1-1,TRBV28,ASSLLRTLSTEAF
-,TRBJ2-3,TRBV7-9,ASSSSRKWDTQY
-,TRBJ1-2,TRBV21-1,ASSKADGTGTNYGYT
-,TRBJ1-3,TRBV5-1,ASSSPTGGNTIY
-,TRBJ2-3,TRBV27,ASSLLIAATQY